The following is a T cell receptor (beta chain) sequence with its context. Recruited during active infection, patients (from Seattle) were subsequently followed longitudinally. This CDR3 comprises 17 residues. This record belongs to a study of blood T cell repertoires in COVID-19. The overall study: Italy, Spain and the United States were the sources of the convalescent and acute COVID-19 samples.

TCRdb's table, derived via immunoSEQ multiplex PCR, lists solely in-frame clones and lacks some. The repertoire has 150,000 to 200,000 clones, around 95% of them found once; the top ten carry roughly 0.76%. This clonotype was obtained from a man younger than 45 with COVID-19, enrolled during active disease. This sequence joins TRBV21-1 and TRBJ2-2; the table gives TRBD1 as D, unverified against the DNA. TRBV21-1 is given as a pseudogene. The sequenced sample consisted of peripheral blood. CDR3 bases: TGTGCCAGCAGCAAGTTCCTCAGGACAGGCTGGACCGGGGAGCTGTTTTTT. It codes for CASSKFLRTGWTGELFF.